This T cell receptor beta chain was identified during a study of T cells after posttransplantation cyclophosphamide. Whole-study findings and limits: After PTCy, TRB diversity resembled that of CNI/methotrexate controls. Later post-transplant blood repertoires were often dominated by donor CD8+ memory clones. Blood and skin or GI T cell repertoires showed limited TRB overlap.

Produced via immunoSEQ multiplex PCR; TCRdb's table is partial and in-frame only. Sampling found under 50,000 clones, none seen once. On the day of bone marrow donation, the related graft donor provided peripheral blood. Concerning this clone: Its antigen is not identified.

The V and J ends lost 2 bases and 8 bases respectively, with 18 bases between them. Germline CDR1 MNHEY, CDR2 SVGAGI. The CDR3 is 15 amino acids. The chain combines TRBV6-5 with TRBJ2-5, with D tentatively TRBD2 (5 bases). This TCR was sampled from a woman aged 50 to 60 in good health and a related stem cell transplant donor. Source material: PBMCs. The CDR3 loop is CASSYGPSSLGTQYF. As DNA, the CDR3 is TGTGCCAGCAGTTACGGTCCTAGCTCCCTAGGAACCCAGTACTTC.